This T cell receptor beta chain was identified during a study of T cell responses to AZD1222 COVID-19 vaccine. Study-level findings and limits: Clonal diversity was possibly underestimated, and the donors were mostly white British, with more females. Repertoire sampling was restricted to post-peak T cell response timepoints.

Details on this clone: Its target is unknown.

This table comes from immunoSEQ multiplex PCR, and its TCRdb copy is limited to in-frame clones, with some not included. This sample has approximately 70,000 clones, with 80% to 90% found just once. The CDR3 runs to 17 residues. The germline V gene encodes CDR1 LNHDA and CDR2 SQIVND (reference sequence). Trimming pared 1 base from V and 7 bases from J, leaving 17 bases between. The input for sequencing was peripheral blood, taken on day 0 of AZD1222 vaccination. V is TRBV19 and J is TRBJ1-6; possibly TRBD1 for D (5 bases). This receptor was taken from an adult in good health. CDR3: CASSIGTTGRANSPLHF. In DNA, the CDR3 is TGTGCCAGTAGTATAGGAACGACGGGCAGGGCCAATTCACCCCTCCACTTT.